This is a list of T cell receptor beta chains from one sample in a study of spatial heterogeneity in lung cancer. TCRdb ran MiXCR on the 5' RACE reads and lists one entry per CDR3 protein. The data hold more than 8,000 distinct CDR3 sequences, with roughly 5.5% observed a single time. The source was PBMCs, collected at surgery. The receptors derive from a male donor with early-stage non-small cell lung cancer. CDR3s include the opening cysteine and the closing phenylalanine or tryptophan. The order of the fields is clone size, D gene, V gene, J gene, CDR3 DNA, CDR3 protein. A D gene is named only where the DNA matches it firmly. Size is omitted from some rows. Given values are once, few, many or a class for expanded clones.

medium-sized	.	TRBV3-1	TRBJ2-3	TGTGCCAGCAGCAGAACGGGACGAAGCACAGATACGCAGTATTTT	CASSRTGRSTDTQYF
few	.	TRBV6-5	TRBJ1-1	TGTGCCACCAGAAGGGGAGGGGGGACCGGGACCAGAGCCCTGAAAGCTTTCTTT	CATRRGGGTGTRALKAFF
many	.	TRBV13	TRBJ2-7	TGTGCCAGCAGCTTAGGTCGGCTGGTGGGTGAGCAGTACTTC	CASSLGRLVGEQYF
many	.	TRBV27	TRBJ1-1	TGTGCCAGCAGCCTCGGGGCCGTGGGCACTGAAGCTTTCTTT	CASSLGAVGTEAFF
.	TRBD2	TRBV5-6	TRBJ2-2	TGTGCCAGCAGCAACAGGGGACTAGCCGGCGGGGAGCTGTTTTTT	CASSNRGLAGGELFF
many	.	TRBV4-3	TRBJ1-6	TGCGCCAGCAGCCAAGATCGGCAGTTGCCACCCCTCCACTTT	CASSQDRQLPPLHF
many	.	TRBV7-8	TRBJ2-3	TGTGCCAGCAGCTTAGACACCAGCACAGATACGCAGTATTTT	CASSLDTSTDTQYF
many	TRBD2	TRBV5-1	TRBJ2-6	TGCGCCAGCAGCTTGCTTCCGGGACTACCCCTCTCTGGGGCCAACGTCCTGACTTTC	CASSLLPGLPLSGANVLTF
medium-sized	.	TRBV19	TRBJ2-5	TGTGCCAGTAGTATGACTAGTCGGGAGACCCAGTACTTC	CASSMTSRETQYF
many	.	TRBV4-3	TRBJ2-7	TGCGCCAGCAGCCAAAATTTTGGGGATTCCTACGTCGAGCAGTACTTC	CASSQNFGDSYVEQYF
.	.	TRBV29-1	TRBJ1-1	TGCAGCGTCTCGGCGCCAGGGGATTTAATGAACACTGAAGCTTTCTTT	CSVSAPGDLMNTEAFF
many	.	TRBV7-2	TRBJ1-3	TGTGCCAGCAGCGTAGGGTCAGGAACGGCGGGAAACACCATATATTTT	CASSVGSGTAGNTIYF
many	.	TRBV21-1	TRBJ1-2	TGTGCCAGCAGCAAAGTGGGACAGGGACCAGACTATGGCTACACCTTC	CASSKVGQGPDYGYTF
medium-sized	.	TRBV20-1	TRBJ1-2	TGCAGTGCTAGAGACGATTCGGGGTTGAGCTACACCTTC	CSARDDSGLSYTF
many	.	TRBV20-1	TRBJ2-3	TGCAGTGCTAGAGTCCCACGGGATACGCAGTATTTT	CSARVPRDTQYF
many	.	TRBV20-1	TRBJ2-4	TGCAGTGCTAGAGGCCCGATTCAGTACTTC	CSARGPIQYF
.	.	TRBV6-5	TRBJ1-4	TGTGCCAGCAGTCGTGACCCAGGAACTAATGAAAAACTGTTTTTT	CASSRDPGTNEKLFF
medium-sized	.	TRBV10-2	TRBJ2-2	TGCGCCAGCAGTCCGGAGGACAGAGGGCCTGAGACCGGGGAGCTGTTTTTT	CASSPEDRGPETGELFF
medium-sized	.	TRBV14	TRBJ2-1	TGTGCCAGCGGTCCCCGCCCTTTAGTGTCCTCCTACAATGAGCAGTTCTTC	CASGPRPLVSSYNEQFF
.	.	TRBV20-1	TRBJ2-1	TGCAGTGCTAGCAGGGAAAGAAATGAGCAGTTCTTC	CSASRERNEQFF
many	.	TRBV11-2	TRBJ1-1	TGTGCCAGCAGCTTAGAGTGGACGGTTGGGACTGAAGCTTTCTTT	CASSLEWTVGTEAFF
many	.	TRBV20-1	TRBJ2-7	TGCAGTGCTAGAGGCTCCGGGACAAGCGGCTACGAGCAGTACTTC	CSARGSGTSGYEQYF
many	.	TRBV7-9	TRBJ1-1	TGTGCCAGCAGCTTAGAAGGACAGCGGACTGAAGCTTTCTTT	CASSLEGQRTEAFF
medium-sized	TRBD1	TRBV29-1	TRBJ2-5	TGCAGCGTTGTTAAGGACAGGGGTTTGGAGACCCAGTACTTC	CSVVKDRGLETQYF
many	TRBD1	TRBV29-1	TRBJ1-1	TGCAGCGCTACTACAGGGGACGCTGAAGCTTTCTTT	CSATTGDAEAFF
many	.	TRBV20-1	TRBJ2-7	TGCAGTGCGTCGAGGACCTACGAGCAGTACTTC	CSASRTYEQYF
medium-sized	.	TRBV25-1	TRBJ1-5	TGTGCCAGCAGTGGATCGTCGGTCTTGGGTCAGCCCCAGCATTTT	CASSGSSVLGQPQHF
few	TRBD2	TRBV2	TRBJ2-3	TGTGCCAGCAAGGACTGGGACTACACAGATACGCAGTATTTT	CASKDWDYTDTQYF
many	TRBD2	TRBV29-1	TRBJ2-1	TGCAGCGTGGCTACTAGCGGGGGGTCACAAGGTCTATTCTTC	CSVATSGGSQGLFF
.	.	TRBV6-6	TRBJ2-3	TGTGCCAGCAGTTACTCGAGAAGGGACTTACGCACAGATACGCAGTATTTT	CASSYSRRDLRTDTQYF
medium-sized	.	TRBV18	TRBJ2-5	TGTGCCAGCTCACCACCGTCGGGTGGAGAGACCCAGTACTTC	CASSPPSGGETQYF
.	.	TRBV2	TRBJ2-2	TGTGCCAGCAGTGAAAGGCGGTCATTGAACACCGGGGAGCTGTTTTTT	CASSERRSLNTGELFF
medium-sized	TRBD1	TRBV4-2	TRBJ1-2	TGTGCCAGCAGCCAGTTACAGGGGAATGGCTACACCTTC	CASSQLQGNGYTF
medium-sized	TRBD2	TRBV11-3	TRBJ2-3	TGTGCCAGCAGACCTACCCTTGTACTAGCGGGAGGGCCAGATACGCAGTATTTT	CASRPTLVLAGGPDTQYF
many	TRBD2	TRBV27	TRBJ2-7	TGTGCCAGCAGTTTGGGACTAGCGGGAGCCTACGAGCAGTACTTC	CASSLGLAGAYEQYF
medium-sized	.	TRBV2	TRBJ2-3	TGTGCCAGCAGTGAAGCTCGACAGGGAGGGGCAGATACGCAGTATTTT	CASSEARQGGADTQYF